Here is one T cell receptor (beta chain) with its context. Its target is unknown. This sample was taken from a study of cytomegalovirus exposure and HLA in healthy donors. About the study: Genetic ancestry analysis placed around 76% of the 300 to 500 donors that were genotyped in the Caucasian-associated cluster.

The CDR3 covers 13 residues. V lost 0 bases to trimming and J lost 2 bases, with 5 bases between them. Germline CDR1 SGHRS, CDR2 YFSETQ. Study results and limitations: Later genetic work tied a missense DCLRE1C variant to beta-chain V and J trimming. Relative to equally common others, HLA-associated TCR beta chains showed greater clonal expansion in a later analysis.

The PCR had 60 Vbeta and 13 Jbeta primers. The data were produced by immunoSEQ multiplex PCR, yet TCRdb's version contains in-frame clones alone and is incomplete. Seen here are over 150,000 clones, roughly 79% observed once, and the top ten hold approximately 13%. This chain links TRBV5-1 with TRBJ2-5; D remains unclear. The sample was PBMCs. The sequence was collected from a woman between 50 and 59 years old in good health and CMV-seronegative. CDR3 DNA sequence: TGCGCCAGCAGCTTGGCCTTTCAAGAGACCCAGTACTTC. Its translation: CASSLAFQETQYF. The full variable domain, its missing parts supplied by reference TRBV5-1 and TRBJ2-5, is KAGVTQTPRYLIKTRGQQVTLSCSPISGHRSVSWYQQTPGQGLQFLFEYFSETQRNKGNFPGRFSGRQFSNSRSEMNVSTLELGDSALYLCASSLAFQETQYFGPGTRLLVL.